These 24 T cell receptor beta chains were all obtained from the same sample, sequenced in a study of T cells after yellow fever vaccination. A single record per CDR3 protein comes from TCRdb applying MiXCR to the 5' RACE reads. The sample comprises roughly 500,000 distinct CDR3 sequences, roughly a fifth of which are singletons, and about 13% rests with the top ten. The sequencing here drew on PBMCs, taken 15 days after the yellow fever booster vaccination. These receptors were taken from a man aged 25-45 years who received the YFV17D yellow fever vaccine.

The sample holds many counts of this clonotype. The chain joins TRBV10-1 to TRBJ2-3, with a possible D match to TRBD2 (5 bases). Deletions cut 0 bases from V and 6 bases from J, with 19 bases between. Germline V gene lookup returns CDR1 WNHNN and CDR2 SYGVQD (reference sequence). The CDR3 consists of 17 residues. Written as DNA, the CDR3 is TGCGCCAGCAGTGAGTCCGCTCTCTCTAGCATGCCGGATACGCAGTATTTT. It encodes CASSESALSSMPDTQYF.

The table lists this clonotype with a few counts. This chain links TRBV20-1 with TRBJ1-2; D may be TRBD1 (6 bases). V was clipped by 3 bases and J by 1 base, with 9 bases between them. Germline CDR1 and CDR2: DFQATT and SNEGSKA (reference sequence). This CDR3 contains 13 residues. The CDR3 here is CSARPGDNYGYTF. CDR3 sequence (DNA): TGCAGTGCTAGGCCAGGGGATAACTATGGCTACACCTTC.

The V gene is TRBV11-2, the J gene TRBJ2-1; D is possibly TRBD2 (6 bases). V was trimmed by 1 base and J by 6 bases, leaving 10 bases between them. The CDR3 spans 14 residues. CDR1 and CDR2 (germline): SGHAT, FQNNGV. CDR3 region: CASSLVRELNEQFF. In nucleotides, the CDR3 is TGTGCCAGCAGCTTAGTCCGGGAGCTCAATGAGCAGTTCTTC.

This clonotype has more than one count but fewer than ten. The rearrangement joins TRBV4-3 to TRBJ2-3; D possibly corresponds to TRBD1 (6 bases). The V end lost 0 bases, the J end lost 4 bases, and 17 bases lay between the germline ends. CDR1 LGHNA and CDR2 YSLEER come from the germline V gene. There are 17 residues in the CDR3. CDR3 amino acids: CASSQDKGYPGADTQYF. Here the CDR3 DNA reads TGCGCCAGCAGCCAAGATAAGGGCTACCCAGGGGCAGATACGCAGTATTTT.

This clonotype was seen a handful of times. The rearrangement uses TRBV5-1 and TRBJ2-1; D is unclear. V was cut by 1 base and J by 10 bases, with 9 bases left in between. Germline V gene data show CDR1 as SGHRS and CDR2 as YFSETQ. The length of the CDR3 is 12 residues. The CDR3: CASSLTKEEQFF. CDR3 nucleotides: TGCGCCAGCAGCTTGACTAAGGAAGAGCAGTTCTTC.

This chain's CDR3 is CAWSPGAYTDTQYF. CDR3 DNA: TGTGCCTGGAGTCCAGGGGCCTACACAGATACGCAGTATTTT. The rearrangement uses TRBV30 and TRBJ2-3; D possibly corresponds to TRBD1 (6 bases). The CDR3 has 14 residues. Between the trimmed V and J ends, which lost 2 bases and 2 bases, there was a span of 11 bases. CDR1 and CDR2 (germline): GTSNPN, SVGIG (reference sequence).

This clonotype has only a few counts. V gene TRBV7-2 combines with J gene TRBJ2-1; TRBD2 aligns across 13 bases. CDR3 length equals 16 residues. The V and J ends lost 4 bases and 6 bases, in that order; junction bases with no gene match: 6. The V gene's germline CDR1 is SGHTA and CDR2 FQGNSA. Written as DNA, the CDR3 is TGTGCCAGCAGCTCTATCAGACTAGCGGGAGGCAATGAGCAGTTCTTC. It specifies CASSSIRLAGGNEQFF.

The V gene is TRBV24-1, the J gene TRBJ2-3, with TRBD1 as a possible D gene (7 bases). Germline V gives CDR1 KGHDR, CDR2 SFDVKD. This CDR3 is 16 amino acids long. Trimming removed 3 bases at V and 6 bases at J, with 18 bases between. The CDR3 sequence: CATSDPDRDFMDTQYF. The DNA of the CDR3 is TGTGCCACCAGTGATCCTGACAGGGACTTTATGGATACGCAGTATTTT.

This clonotype was counted between two and nine times. The genes are TRBV3-1 and TRBJ1-1; 8 nucleotides line up with TRBD1. This CDR3 has 14 amino acids. J gave up 11 bases and V 0 bases, and 8 bases lay outside the gene matches. From germline, CDR1 is LGHDT and CDR2 YNNKEL (reference sequence). The CDR3 sequence is CASSQDNRGFGAFF. CDR3 coding DNA: TGTGCCAGCAGCCAAGATAACAGGGGGTTTGGGGCTTTCTTT.

This rearrangement joins TRBV7-8 to TRBJ2-7, with 13 bases fitting TRBD2. The length of the CDR3 is 17 residues. CDR1 is SGHVS and CDR2 is FQNEAQ in the germline V gene. After removal of 5 bases from V and 2 bases from J, the junction contained 9 bases not matched to a gene. In DNA form, the CDR3 reads TGTGCCAGCAGCCCAGACTCCGGGACTAGCGGGACCTACGAGCAGTACTTC. Its protein product is CASSPDSGTSGTYEQYF.

This clonotype was seen only a few times. This sequence joins TRBV7-9 and TRBJ2-2; no firm D call. The CDR3 spans 13 residues. The germline gives CDR1 SEHNR, CDR2 FQNEAQ (reference sequence). The V gene lost 5 bases and the J gene lost 6 bases, with 10 bases spanning the gap. The CDR3 here is CASSLSPAGELFF. CDR3 in DNA: TGTGCCAGCAGCCTCTCCCCCGCCGGGGAGCTGTTTTTT.

The J gene is TRBJ2-3, the V gene TRBV7-9, with 10 bases that match TRBD2. CDR1 and CDR2 from the germline V gene are SEHNR and FQNEAQ (reference sequence). Trimming took 2 bases from V and 0 from J; bases not matched to a gene: 5. The CDR3 totals 17 residues. CDR3 amino acids: CASSLPLAGVSTDTQYF. DNA of the CDR3: TGTGCCAGCAGCTTACCGCTAGCGGGGGTTAGCACAGATACGCAGTATTTT.

CDR3 sequence: CASSQDIPGRGPTQYF. The CDR3 bases are TGCGCCAGCAGTCAAGATATTCCGGGACGCGGCCCGACCCAGTACTTC. The chain recombines TRBV23-1 with TRBJ2-5, with D perhaps being TRBD1 or TRBD2 (5 bases each). TRBV23-1 is labeled an ORF, and its function is uncertain. The CDR3 loop spans 16 amino acids. The V end lost 2 bases, the J end lost 7 bases, and 20 bases lay between the germline ends.

This clonotype was found a few times. The gene calls are TRBV20-1 and TRBJ1-5; 9 bases are a match to TRBD1. This CDR3 contains 17 residues. The V gene's germline CDR1 is DFQATT and CDR2 SNEGSKA (reference sequence). The junction had 9 bases not matched to a gene; V was cut back by 3 bases and J by 0 bases. CDR3 amino acids: CSASGWTGAYSNQPQHF. CDR3 sequence (DNA): TGCAGTGCTAGTGGCTGGACAGGGGCATATAGCAATCAGCCCCAGCATTTT.

The V call is TRBV15, the J call TRBJ1-5; D unclear. Germline CDR1 is LNHNV and CDR2 is YYDKDF (reference sequence). V was pared by 1 base and J by 3 bases, with 10 bases between. CDR3 size: 15 residues. In DNA form, the CDR3 reads TGTGCCACCAGCAGAGGCGGTTCGGTCAATCAGCCCCAGCATTTT. Amino acid sequence: CATSRGGSVNQPQHF.

The chain couples TRBV5-1 to TRBJ2-1; maybe TRBD2 (7 bases). Germline V gene sequence: CDR1 SGHRS, CDR2 YFSETQ. Trimming left V 0 bases short and J 9 bases short, with 13 bases between. The CDR3 extends over 14 amino acids. The CDR3 protein is CASSLVGGLGEQFF. The CDR3 nucleotides read TGCGCCAGCAGCTTGGTCGGGGGGCTGGGTGAGCAGTTCTTC.

The rearrangement uses TRBV18 and TRBJ2-1; 13 bases line up with TRBD2. V trimming: 3 bases; J trimming: 9 bases; junction bases outside the gene matches: 5. The CDR3 totals 15 residues. CDR1 is KGHSH and CDR2 is LQKENI in the germline V gene. In nucleotides, the CDR3 is TGTGCCAGCTCACCTGTACTAGCGGGAGGGACTGAGCAGTTCTTC. Amino acid sequence: CASSPVLAGGTEQFF.

This chain links TRBV9 with TRBJ2-1; unclear D gene. V lost 0 bases and J 6 bases, leaving 10 bases between the germline ends. The germline gives CDR1 SGDLS, CDR2 YYNGEE. The CDR3 runs 14 residues. The CDR3 DNA sequence: TGTGCCAGCAGCGTAGGGCTAGTGGGCAATGAGCAGTTCTTC. The encoded protein is CASSVGLVGNEQFF.

At least ten counts were recorded for this clonotype. J is TRBJ1-2 and V is TRBV28; D ambiguous. The CDR3 loop spans 13 amino acids. The germline V and J ends were trimmed by 5 bases and 6 bases, with 13 bases remaining between them. CDR1 is MDHEN, CDR2 SYDVKM, per germline. CDR3 sequence reads: CASSNFLVDGYTF. The CDR3 bases are TGTGCCAGCAGTAACTTCCTTGTGGATGGCTACACCTTC.

This clonotype came up a few times. The chain uses TRBV28 and TRBJ2-5; D perhaps matches TRBD2 (6 bases). V was shortened by 7 bases and J by 5 bases, with 17 bases between the two germline ends. The CDR3 is 14 amino acids. The V gene's germline CDR1 is MDHEN and CDR2 SYDVKM. The CDR3 reads CASTGTPNRETQYF. In DNA form, the CDR3 reads TGTGCCAGCACCGGGACTCCCAACAGGGAGACCCAGTACTTC.

The chain is built from TRBV29-1 and TRBJ2-1; possible D gene TRBD2, 5 bases. V lost 2 bases and J 10 bases, leaving 12 bases between the germline ends. Germline V gene sequence: CDR1 SQVTM, CDR2 ANQGSEA. The CDR3 consists of 12 residues. Here the CDR3 reads CSVENLAREQFF. The CDR3 DNA is TGCAGCGTTGAAAACCTAGCTCGGGAGCAGTTCTTC.

The table lists this clonotype with many counts. This chain joins TRBV7-9 and TRBJ1-2; TRBD1 might be the D (6 bases). Trimming removed 1 base at V and 4 bases at J, with 7 bases between. The CDR3 loop spans 13 amino acids. Germline CDR1 is SEHNR and CDR2 is FQNEAQ (reference sequence). The CDR3 protein is CASSLGQVYGYTF. The CDR3 DNA is TGTGCCAGCAGCTTAGGACAGGTCTATGGCTACACCTTC.

The chain links TRBV9 to TRBJ1-1; D is uncertain. The CDR3 has 14 amino acids. Germline assignment: CDR1 SGDLS and CDR2 YYNGEE. The V and J ends lost 4 bases and 3 bases respectively, with 13 bases between them. In nucleotides, the CDR3 is TGTGCCAGCAGCCTCGTGGATGGGGACACTGAAGCTTTCTTT. Its translation is CASSLVDGDTEAFF.

V usage is TRBV5-1 and J usage is TRBJ2-1, with 7 nucleotides matching TRBD1. The V and J ends lost 4 bases and 7 bases, in that order; junction bases with no gene match: 8. CDR1 and CDR2 (germline): SGHRS, YFSETQ. This CDR3 is built from 14 residues. This CDR3 is CASSDRVRRNEQFF. CDR3 DNA: TGCGCCAGCAGCGACAGGGTGAGGCGAAATGAGCAGTTCTTC.